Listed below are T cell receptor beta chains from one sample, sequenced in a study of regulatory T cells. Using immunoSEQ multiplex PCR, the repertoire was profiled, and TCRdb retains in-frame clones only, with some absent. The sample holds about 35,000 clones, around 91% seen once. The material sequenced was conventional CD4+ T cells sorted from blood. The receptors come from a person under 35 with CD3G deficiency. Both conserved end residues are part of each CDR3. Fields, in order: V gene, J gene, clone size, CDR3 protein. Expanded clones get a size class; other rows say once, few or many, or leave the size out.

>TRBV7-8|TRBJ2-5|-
CASSQPRETQYF
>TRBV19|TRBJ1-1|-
CASLSRGLNTEAFF
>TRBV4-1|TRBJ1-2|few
CASSPRLGGKGYTF
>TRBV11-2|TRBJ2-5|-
CASSRGEKETQYF
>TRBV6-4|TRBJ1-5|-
CASSEGARYQPQHF
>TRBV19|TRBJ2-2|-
CASRPRQGTDTGELFF
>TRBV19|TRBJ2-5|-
CASSGLKGTQYF
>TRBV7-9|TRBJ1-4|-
CASSLGVGITANEKLFF
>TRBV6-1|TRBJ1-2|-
CASSSRDRANYGYTF
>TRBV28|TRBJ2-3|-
CASSDRLGTSGTDTQYF
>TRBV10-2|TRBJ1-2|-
CASRDSSTGGYTF
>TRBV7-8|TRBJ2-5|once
CASSLGTSGWETQYF
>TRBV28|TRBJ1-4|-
CASASASRGGEKLFF
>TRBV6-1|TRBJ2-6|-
CASSEALGTGGSGANVLTF
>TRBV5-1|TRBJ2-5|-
CASSFFGAPETQYF
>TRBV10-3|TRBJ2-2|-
CAISDSRSTGELFF
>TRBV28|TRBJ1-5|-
CASSLRVGTGFDQPQHF
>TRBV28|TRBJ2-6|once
CASSQLTGANVLTF
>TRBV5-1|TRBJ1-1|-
CASSTGQGANTEAFF
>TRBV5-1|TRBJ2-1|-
CASSEGTSGDNEQFF
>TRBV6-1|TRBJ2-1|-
CASSSISGSYNEQFF
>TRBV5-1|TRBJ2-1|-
CASSKGGFNEQFF
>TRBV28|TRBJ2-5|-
CASSLFPLLTGEETQYF
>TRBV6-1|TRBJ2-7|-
CASSERDLREQYF
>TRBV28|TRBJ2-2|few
CASSLPRGRAGTGELFF
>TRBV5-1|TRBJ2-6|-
CASSLEGAGANVLTF
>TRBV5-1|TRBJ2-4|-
CAHPGPLSLAKNIQYF
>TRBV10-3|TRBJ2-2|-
CATKVGTDNTGELFF
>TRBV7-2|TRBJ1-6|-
CASSRGFHNSPLHF
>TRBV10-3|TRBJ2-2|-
CAISRGDGELFF
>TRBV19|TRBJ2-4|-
CASSIASGGIQYF
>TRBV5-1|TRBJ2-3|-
CASSSSGTPPDTQYF
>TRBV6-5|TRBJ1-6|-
CASRDGQYNSPLHF
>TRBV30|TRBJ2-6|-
CAWSNSGANVLTF
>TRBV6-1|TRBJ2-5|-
CASSGTFQETQYF
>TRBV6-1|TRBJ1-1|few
CASRGVRAAEAFF
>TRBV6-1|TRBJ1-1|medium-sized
CASSTRQVGNTEAFF
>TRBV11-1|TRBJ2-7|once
CASSLGIGWEQYF
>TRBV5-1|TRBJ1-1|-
CASSLIQGEAFF
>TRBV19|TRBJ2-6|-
CASSIAGVISSGANVLTF
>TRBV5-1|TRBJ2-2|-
CASSLTTGFTGELFF
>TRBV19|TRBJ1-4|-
CASSTPLTGDPSTNEKLFF
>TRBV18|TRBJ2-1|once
CASSPVGTGNNEQFF
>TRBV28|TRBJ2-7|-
CASRMGQEYEQYF
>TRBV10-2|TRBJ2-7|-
CASRGGSGSYEQYF
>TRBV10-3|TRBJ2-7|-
CAMSEDSIDEQYF
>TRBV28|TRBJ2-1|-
CATLQGGGYNEQFF
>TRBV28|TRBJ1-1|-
CATREERDTEAFF
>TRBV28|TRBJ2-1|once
CASSLIGRSGYNEQFF
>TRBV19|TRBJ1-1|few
CASSPRAGAEAFF
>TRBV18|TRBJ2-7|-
CASSQPGAGVTEQYF
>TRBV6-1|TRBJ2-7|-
CASSVNWGGSYEQYF
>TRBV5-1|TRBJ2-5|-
CASSLGHEMKTQYF